Listed below are T cell receptor beta chains from one sample, sequenced in a study of post-analysis software for immune sequencing data. TCRdb analysed the PCR reads with MiXCR anew, one entry per CDR3 protein. The sample yields about 770,000 distinct CDR3 sequences, about 43% seen once. Sequencing used blood. Receptors originate from a girl under 18 with multiple sclerosis. The CDR3 runs from the conserved cysteine through the conserved F or W. A D gene is named only where the DNA matches it firmly. Expanded clones get a size class; other rows say once, few or many, or leave the size out.

.	.	13	TRBV9	TRBJ2-7	TGTGCCAGCAGCGTAGATGGAGAGGACGAGCAGTACTTC	CASSVDGEDEQYF
TRBD2	once	14	TRBV20-1	TRBJ2-5	TGCAGTGCTAGATCGGGACTAGCTGCAGAGACCCAGTACTTC	CSARSGLAAETQYF
TRBD1	few	13	TRBV9	TRBJ2-5	TGTGCCAGCAGCGGGGACAGTCTATTGTTCCAGTACTTC	CASSGDSLLFQYF
TRBD1	.	13	TRBV20-1	TRBJ2-7	TGCAGTGCTAGAGGGACAGGGGAGGGCGAGCAGTACTTC	CSARGTGEGEQYF
TRBD2	few	15	TRBV28	TRBJ2-7	TGTGCCAGCAGCCACCGGGGGGTCAGCTCCTACGAGCAGTACTTC	CASSHRGVSSYEQYF
.	.	18	TRBV28	TRBJ2-5	TGTGCCAGCAGTTTATTGGAACGAAGGAGAGAAAAGAAAGAGACCCAGTACTTC	CASSLLERRREKKETQYF
TRBD2	.	16	TRBV27	TRBJ2-7	TGTGCCAGCAGTTTCAAGGGGCAAAGCGGGACCTACGAGCAGTACTTC	CASSFKGQSGTYEQYF
.	.	15	TRBV5-1	TRBJ2-7	TGCGCCAGCAGCTTGGGTCCCCCGGGGTCCTACGAGCAGTACTTC	CASSLGPPGSYEQYF
.	.	15	TRBV27	TRBJ1-1	TGTGCCAGCAGTTTAGGGGCAGGCCGACGGACTGAAGCTTTCTTT	CASSLGAGRRTEAFF
TRBD1	few	15	TRBV7-3	TRBJ2-1	TGTGCCAGCAGCTTTGGGACAGGGGGCTACAATGAGCAGTTCTTC	CASSFGTGGYNEQFF
.	many	13	TRBV20-1	TRBJ2-3	TGCAGTGCTGTCCCGGGGACCACAGATACGCAGTATTTT	CSAVPGTTDTQYF
.	few	12	TRBV12-3/TRBV12-4	TRBJ2-7	TGTGCCAGCAGTTTCCGGGAGATTGAGCAGTACTTC	CASSFREIEQYF
.	.	16	TRBV29-1	TRBJ2-2	TGCAGCGTTGAGGGTGTTCTGGAGGGTCCCACCGGGGAGCTGTTTTTT	CSVEGVLEGPTGELFF
TRBD1	.	15	TRBV6-5	TRBJ2-7	TGTGCCAGCAGTTACTCTCGGGACAGGCTCTTCGAGCAGTACTTC	CASSYSRDRLFEQYF
.	.	13	TRBV29-1	TRBJ1-2	TGCAGCGTTGAGTCAGGGTGGGACTATGGCTACACCTTC	CSVESGWDYGYTF
TRBD2	.	14	TRBV5-1	TRBJ2-7	TGCGCCAGCAGTCGAACCGGGACTAGGGACGAGCAGTACTTC	CASSRTGTRDEQYF
.	.	16	TRBV29-1	TRBJ2-1	TGCAGCGTTGAAGGGGGGCTGGGGGGCTCCTACAATGAGCAGTTCTTC	CSVEGGLGGSYNEQFF
.	.	15	TRBV20-1	TRBJ2-7	TGCAGTGCTAACTCGCAGGGGGGAGAAACCTACGAGCAGTACTTC	CSANSQGGETYEQYF
.	.	13	TRBV10-3	TRBJ2-7	TGTGCCATCAGTGGGGACACCAACTACGAGCAGTACTTC	CAISGDTNYEQYF
.	.	16	TRBV29-1	TRBJ2-6	TGCAGCGTGACATCGGGACAAGGGATTTCGGCCAACGTCCTGACTTTC	CSVTSGQGISANVLTF
.	.	11	TRBV29-1	TRBJ1-2	TGCAGCGTGTATTCAGGGGATGGCTACACCTTC	CSVYSGDGYTF
TRBD1	few	15	TRBV14	TRBJ2-5	TGTGCCAGCAGCCAAATCGGGACAGTCCAAGAGACCCAGTACTTC	CASSQIGTVQETQYF
TRBD1	few	13	TRBV12-3/TRBV12-4	TRBJ2-5	TGTGCCAGCAGTTCCAGGGGGCTCGGGACCCAGTACTTC	CASSSRGLGTQYF
.	many	13	TRBV20-1	TRBJ2-7	TGCAGTGCTAGAGATGGGAGCTCCTACGAGCAGTACTTC	CSARDGSSYEQYF
.	.	16	TRBV5-1	TRBJ2-5	TGCGCCAGCAGCTCCGAGACGCCCTCATACCAAGAGACCCAGTACTTC	CASSSETPSYQETQYF
TRBD2	.	16	TRBV3-1	TRBJ2-1	TGTGCCAGCAGCCAATTTTCAGCGGGGGTGGACAATGAGCAGTTCTTC	CASSQFSAGVDNEQFF
TRBD2	many	15	TRBV12-3/TRBV12-4	TRBJ2-5	TGTGCCAGCAGTTTAGGGCCTAGCGGGCGGGAGACCCAGTACTTC	CASSLGPSGRETQYF
.	.	13	TRBV4-2	TRBJ1-2	TGTGCCAGCAGCCACGGGAAAAGCTATGGCTACACCTTC	CASSHGKSYGYTF